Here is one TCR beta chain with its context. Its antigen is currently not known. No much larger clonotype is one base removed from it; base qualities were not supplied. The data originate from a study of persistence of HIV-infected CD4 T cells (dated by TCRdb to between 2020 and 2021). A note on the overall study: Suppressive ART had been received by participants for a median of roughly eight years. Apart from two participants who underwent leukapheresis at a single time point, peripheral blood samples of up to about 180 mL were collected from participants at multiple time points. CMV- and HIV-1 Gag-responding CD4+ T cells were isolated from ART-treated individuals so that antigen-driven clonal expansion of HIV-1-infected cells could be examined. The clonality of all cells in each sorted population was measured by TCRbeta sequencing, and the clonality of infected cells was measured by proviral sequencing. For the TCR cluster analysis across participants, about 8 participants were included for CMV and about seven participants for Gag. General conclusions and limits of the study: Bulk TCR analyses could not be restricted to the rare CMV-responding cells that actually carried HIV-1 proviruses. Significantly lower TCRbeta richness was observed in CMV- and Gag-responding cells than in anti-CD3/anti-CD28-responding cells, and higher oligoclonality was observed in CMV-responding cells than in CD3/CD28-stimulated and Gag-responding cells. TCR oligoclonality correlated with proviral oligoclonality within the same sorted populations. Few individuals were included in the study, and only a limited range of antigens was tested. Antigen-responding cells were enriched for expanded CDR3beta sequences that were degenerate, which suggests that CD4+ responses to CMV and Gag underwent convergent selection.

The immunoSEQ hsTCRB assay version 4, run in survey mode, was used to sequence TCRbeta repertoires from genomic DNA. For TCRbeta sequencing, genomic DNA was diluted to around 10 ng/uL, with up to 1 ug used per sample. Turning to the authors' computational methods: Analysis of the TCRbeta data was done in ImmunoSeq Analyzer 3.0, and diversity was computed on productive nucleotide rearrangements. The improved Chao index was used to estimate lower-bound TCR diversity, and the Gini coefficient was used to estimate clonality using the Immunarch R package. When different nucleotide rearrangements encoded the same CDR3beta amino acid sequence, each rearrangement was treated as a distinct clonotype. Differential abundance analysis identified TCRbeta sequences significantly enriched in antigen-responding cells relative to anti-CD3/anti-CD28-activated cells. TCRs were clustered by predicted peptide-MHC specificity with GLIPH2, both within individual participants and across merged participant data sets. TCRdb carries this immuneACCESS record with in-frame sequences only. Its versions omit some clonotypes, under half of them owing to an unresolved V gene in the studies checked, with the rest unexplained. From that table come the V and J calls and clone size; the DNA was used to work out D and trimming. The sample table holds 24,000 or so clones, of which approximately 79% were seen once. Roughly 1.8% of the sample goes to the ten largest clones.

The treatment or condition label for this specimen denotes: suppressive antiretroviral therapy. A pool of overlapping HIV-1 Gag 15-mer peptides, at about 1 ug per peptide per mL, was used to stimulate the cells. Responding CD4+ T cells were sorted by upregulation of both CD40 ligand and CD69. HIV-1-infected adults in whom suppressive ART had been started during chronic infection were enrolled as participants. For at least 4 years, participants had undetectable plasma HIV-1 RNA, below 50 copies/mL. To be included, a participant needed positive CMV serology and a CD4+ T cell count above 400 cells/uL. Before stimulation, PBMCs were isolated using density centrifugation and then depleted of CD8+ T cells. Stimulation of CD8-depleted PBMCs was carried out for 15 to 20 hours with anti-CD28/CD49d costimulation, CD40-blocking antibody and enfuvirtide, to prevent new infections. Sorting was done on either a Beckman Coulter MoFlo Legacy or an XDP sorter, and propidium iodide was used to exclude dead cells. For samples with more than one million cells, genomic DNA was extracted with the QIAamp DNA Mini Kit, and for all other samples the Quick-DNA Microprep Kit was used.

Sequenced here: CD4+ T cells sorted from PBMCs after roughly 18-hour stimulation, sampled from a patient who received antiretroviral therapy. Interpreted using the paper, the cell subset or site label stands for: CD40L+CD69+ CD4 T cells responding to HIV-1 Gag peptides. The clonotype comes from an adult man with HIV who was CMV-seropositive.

CDR3 sequence: CASSYSDADTQYF. The nucleotides are TGTGCCAGCAGTTACAGTGACGCAGATACGCAGTATTTT. This chain joins TRBV6-4 to TRBJ2-3; the D segment cannot be called with confidence. V is reduced by 5 bases and J by 4 bases, leaving a spacing of 10 bases between them. The CDR3 contains 13 residues, cysteine and phenylalanine counted. Just CDR3 DNA is preserved here, 39 bases in frame from base 1. Reading the germline V gene gives CDR1 MRHNA and CDR2 SNTAGT.